The 28 T cell receptor beta chains reported below all come from one sample, sequenced in a study of early T cells in non-severe SARS-CoV-2 infection. TCRdb re-derived calls from the 5' RACE reads in MiXCR, one entry per CDR3 protein. This table holds tens of thousands of distinct CDR3 sequences, 5.4% found once. This specimen was whole blood, taken at baseline. The receptors stem from an adult who was a healthcare worker with PCR-confirmed SARS-CoV-2 infection or an uninfected control (not recorded which).

This clonotype was recorded many times. The rearrangement uses TRBV20-1 and TRBJ2-7; no reliable D call. The germline gives CDR1 DFQATT, CDR2 SNEGSKA (reference sequence). This CDR3 comprises 11 residues. Trimming cost V 4 bases and J 5 bases, with 9 bases left between them. The CDR3 coding sequence is TGCAGTGCTAAGAGCAACAACGAGCAGTACGTC. Translated: CSAKSNNEQYV.

This clonotype was picked up many times. The chain joins TRBV20-1 to TRBJ2-1; 11 bases match TRBD2. Unmatched junction bases numbered 8, after V lost 0 bases and J lost 7 bases. CDR3 length: 16 amino acids. Germline CDR1 DFQATT, CDR2 SNEGSKA (reference sequence). The CDR3 nucleotides read TGCAGTGCTAGAGATGTGGCTAGCGGGAGGTATAATGAGCAGTTCTTC. This codes for CSARDVASGRYNEQFF.

Ten or more counts support this clonotype. The chain is built from TRBV18 and TRBJ2-1, with a tentative D call TRBD1 (6 bases). The CDR3 contains 14 residues. Germline-derived CDR1 and CDR2 are KGHSH and LQKENI. Trimming took off 3 bases at V and 5 bases at J, with 11 bases between the two ends. CDR3 sequence reads: CASSPQAGDNEQFF. For the CDR3, the DNA is TGTGCCAGCTCACCCCAAGCAGGGGACAATGAGCAGTTCTTC.

This clonotype was detected ten times or more. Written as DNA, the CDR3 is TGTGCCAGCAGCTTAGTCCCGCGGGCCACAGATACGCAGTATTTT. This codes for CASSLVPRATDTQYF. V is TRBV11-2 and J is TRBJ2-3; D is perhaps TRBD2 (5 bases). The V end lost 1 base, the J end lost 2 bases, and 10 bases lay between the germline ends. The germline gives CDR1 SGHAT, CDR2 FQNNGV. This CDR3 has 15 amino acids. Complete variable domain (other parts from reference TRBV11-2 and TRBJ2-3): EAGVAQSPRYKIIEKRQSVAFWCNPISGHATLYWYQQILGQGPKLLIQFQNNGVVDDSQLPKDRFSAERLKGVDSTLKIQPAKLEDSAVYLCASSLVPRATDTQYFGPGTRLTVL.

This clonotype has just a few counts. The chain links TRBV20-1 to TRBJ2-1; no clear D. The CDR3 is 13 amino acids. Germline assignment: CDR1 DFQATT and CDR2 SNEGSKA (reference sequence). The ends were cut back, 0 bases at V and 2 bases at J, with 5 bases in the middle. The CDR3 sequence: CSARDSTYNEQFF. The CDR3 region has the DNA TGCAGTGCTAGAGATAGCACCTACAATGAGCAGTTCTTC.

This clonotype has ten or more counts. The CDR3 DNA reads as TGCAGCGTTGAATGGGCAGGGGGAGTAAATGAGCAGTTCTTC. Its translation: CSVEWAGGVNEQFF. This chain uses TRBV29-1 with TRBJ2-1; TRBD1 matches at 7 bases. Germline CDR1 and CDR2: SQVTM and ANQGSEA. The CDR3 extends over 14 amino acids. V shed 2 bases and J 7 bases; nucleotides not matched to a gene: 8.

This clonotype was detected many times. The J gene is TRBJ2-1, the V gene TRBV6-2 or TRBV6-3; 8 nucleotides match TRBD2. J lost 0 bases, V lost 8 bases, and 6 bases had no gene match. Germline lookup yields CDR1 MNHEY and CDR2 SVGEGT. The CDR3 sequence is 15 residues long. CDR3 region: CASGGAGGSYNEQFF. For the CDR3, the DNA is TGTGCCAGCGGCGGTGCGGGGGGCTCCTACAATGAGCAGTTCTTC.

The chain uses TRBV27 and TRBJ2-1; D may be TRBD2 (6 bases). This CDR3 region has 15 residues. V was pared by 1 base and J by 16 bases, with 23 bases between. The V gene's germline CDR1 is MNHEY and CDR2 SMNVEV (reference sequence). CDR3 residues: CASSLFLSRTNAPFF. DNA for the CDR3: TGTGCCAGCAGTTTATTCCTATCCCGGACTAACGCCCCCTTCTTC.

This clonotype showed up just a few times. J is TRBJ2-3 and V is TRBV5-6, with TRBD2 identical over 12 bases. After removal of 4 bases from V and 3 bases from J, the junction contained 12 bases not matched to a gene. Looked up from germline, CDR1 is SGHDT and CDR2 is YYEEEE. There are 18 residues in the CDR3. The CDR3 spells CASSRETSGGPRTDTQYF. DNA of the CDR3: TGTGCCAGCAGCCGGGAGACTAGCGGGGGTCCGAGGACAGATACGCAGTATTTT.

This clonotype was picked up many times. This chain uses TRBV7-9 with TRBJ2-5, with TRBD2 as a possible D gene (6 bases). Germline assignment: CDR1 SEHNR and CDR2 FQNEAQ (reference sequence). The V and J ends lost 6 bases and 5 bases respectively, with 16 bases between them. This CDR3 is built from 14 residues. CDR3 sequence (DNA): TGTGCCAGCAGTTACCTAGCTAGCGTCGAGACCCAGTACTTC. It specifies CASSYLASVETQYF.

This clonotype was seen at least ten times. The V call is TRBV6-5, the J call TRBJ1-1; the D gene is possibly TRBD1 (5 bases). Trimming took off 10 bases at V and 0 bases at J, with 21 bases between the two ends. The CDR3 totals 16 residues. Germline assignment: CDR1 MNHEY and CDR2 SVGAGI. The CDR3: CATQLLGRGLNTEAFF. As DNA, the CDR3 is TGTGCCACCCAGTTATTGGGTCGGGGGTTGAACACTGAAGCTTTCTTT.

The V and J genes are TRBV27 and TRBJ2-1, with 8 positions matching TRBD2. The ends lost 6 bases at V and 7 bases at J; junction bases unmatched: 14. The germline V gene has CDR1 MNHEY and CDR2 SMNVEV (reference sequence). CDR3 length: 16 residues. The CDR3 DNA is TGTGCCAGCAGCAGTGGGGCGGGAGGTTATGGGAATGAGCAGTTCTTC. It is translated as CASSSGAGGYGNEQFF.

This clonotype was seen repeatedly, ten times or more. The CDR3 nucleotides read TGCAGTGCAGGGGGCGTTCGGGGTGGGGAAAATGAGCAGTTCTTC. Translation: CSAGGVRGGENEQFF. The gene calls are TRBV20-1 and TRBJ2-1; TRBD1 agrees at 7 bases. Looked up from germline, CDR1 is DFQATT and CDR2 is SNEGSKA (reference sequence). The CDR3 runs 15 residues. The V gene end was trimmed by 6 bases and the J gene end by 7 bases; junction bases not matched to a gene: 15.

This clonotype was detected many times. As DNA, the CDR3 is TGCGCCAGCAGCTTGGCCGGACTAGCGGGAGGTAAGGGGTCCTACAATGAGCAGTTCTTC. Translated, it gives CASSLAGLAGGKGSYNEQFF. This sequence joins TRBV5-1 and TRBJ2-1; 14 bases line up with TRBD2. The germline V gene has CDR1 SGHRS and CDR2 YFSETQ. The CDR3 has 20 residues. Trimming at V came to 0 bases and at J to 1 base, leaving 9 bases not matched to a gene.

This clonotype was recorded at least ten times. V is TRBV18 and J is TRBJ2-7; 7 nucleotides align to TRBD1. Losses at the gene ends were 2 bases for V and 5 bases for J; bases not matched to a gene: 3. The CDR3 has 13 residues. CDR1 is KGHSH, CDR2 LQKENI, per germline. CDR3 sequence reads: CASSPAQGNEQYV. DNA for the CDR3: TGTGCCAGCTCACCAGCACAGGGGAACGAGCAGTACGTC.

The table lists this clonotype with many counts. The chain employs TRBV7-9 and TRBJ2-7; D gene ambiguous. The length of the CDR3 is 14 residues. CDR1 and CDR2 (germline): SEHNR, FQNEAQ (reference sequence). Trimming pared 5 bases from V and 1 base from J, leaving 12 bases between. The CDR3 region is CASSPLQTSYEQYF. The CDR3 DNA follows: TGTGCCAGCAGCCCTCTTCAGACTTCCTACGAGCAGTACTTC.

This clonotype appeared many times. This chain uses TRBV6-5 with TRBJ2-1; D remains unclear. Germline V gene data show CDR1 as MNHEY and CDR2 as SVGAGI. CDR3 length equals 14 residues. V was shortened by 7 bases and J by 0 bases, with 10 bases between the two germline ends. CDR3 sequence (DNA): TGTGCCAGCACGGCAGACCTCTCCTACAATGAGCAGTTCTTC. It codes for CASTADLSYNEQFF.

The genes are TRBV10-3 and TRBJ1-2; unclear D gene. CDR1 and CDR2 from the germline V gene are ENHRY and SYGVKD. V lost 6 bases to trimming and J lost 0 bases, with 14 bases between them. The CDR3 runs 15 residues. The CDR3 here is CAIRELLGTNYGYTF. The CDR3 DNA reads as TGTGCCATCAGGGAACTACTGGGGACTAACTATGGCTACACCTTC.

This clonotype was seen at least ten times. The V and J genes are TRBV21-1 and TRBJ1-5; the table's D call, TRBD1, has no DNA check behind it. TRBV21-1 is a pseudogene segment. The CDR3 covers 18 residues. The CDR3 DNA sequence: TGTGCCAGCAGCGCCCAGGGGGCAAAGAACCTCCGCAATCAGCCCCAGCATTTT. Translating it yields CASSAQGAKNLRNQPQHF.

At least ten counts were recorded for this clonotype. V is TRBV2 and J is TRBJ2-3, with TRBD2 matching over 10 bases. The length of the CDR3 is 15 residues. Germline V gene sequence: CDR1 SNHLY, CDR2 FYNNEI. J lost 2 bases, V lost 8 bases, and 7 bases had no gene match. CDR3 sequence: CASGEREGITDTQYF. In DNA form, the CDR3 reads TGTGCCAGCGGGGAGCGGGAGGGGATCACAGATACGCAGTATTTT.

Comment on this clonotype: It may be a read error: a sequence one base away is much more abundant. In DNA form, the CDR3 reads TGTGCCTGGAGTCTGGGGGTAGGCAATCAGCCCCAGCATTTT. Protein sequence: CAWSLGVGNQPQHF. The chain couples TRBV30 to TRBJ1-5, with D possibly TRBD1 on 5 matching bases. The CDR3 totals 14 residues. CDR1 and CDR2 from the germline V gene are GTSNPN and SVGIG (reference sequence). V lost 2 bases, J lost 2 bases, and 10 bases lay in between.

This clonotype was found many times. This chain links TRBV2 with TRBJ2-5; 10 bases map to TRBD1. J was trimmed by 9 bases and V by 2 bases; bases with no gene match: 9. Germline loops: CDR1 SNHLY, CDR2 FYNNEI. The CDR3 is made up of 15 amino acids. The CDR3 region is CASSEFGQGGTPQYF. As DNA, the CDR3 is TGTGCCAGCAGTGAATTCGGACAGGGGGGTACGCCCCAGTACTTC. The variable domain in full, completed from reference TRBV2 and TRBJ2-5, reads EPEVTQTPSHQVTQMGQEVILRCVPISNHLYFYWYRQILGQKVEFLVSFYNNEISEKSEIFDDQFSVERPDGSNFTLKIRSTKLEDSAMYFCASSEFGQGGTPQYFGPGTRLLVL.

This clonotype was found many times. The gene calls are TRBV25-1 and TRBJ1-1; a possible D gene is TRBD1 (5 bases). CDR1 is MGHDK, CDR2 SYGVNS, per germline. This CDR3 contains 15 residues. V gave up 6 bases and J gave up 2 bases, with 16 bases separating them. The CDR3 sequence is CASRIGRARNTEAFF. CDR3 sequence (DNA): TGTGCCAGCAGGATTGGCAGGGCGCGAAACACTGAAGCTTTCTTT.

This clonotype was seen more than once but under ten times. V is TRBV28 and J is TRBJ2-5; 8 nucleotides line up with TRBD1. The CDR3 loop spans 14 amino acids. J gave up 5 bases and V 5 bases, and 7 bases lay outside the gene matches. CDR1 and CDR2 from the germline V gene are MDHEN and SYDVKM. The CDR3 nucleotides are TGTGCCAGCAGTCCCAGGACAGGGAGTGAGACCCAGTACTTC. Its protein product is CASSPRTGSETQYF.

This clonotype has just a few counts. This chain links TRBV19 with TRBJ2-4, with D perhaps TRBD2 (6 bases). V gave up 7 bases and J gave up 15 bases, with 16 bases separating them. This CDR3 contains 11 residues. The germline V gene encodes CDR1 LNHDA and CDR2 SQIVND (reference sequence). For the CDR3, the DNA is TGTGCCAGTACCTTCGGGGGAAAAGGGTACTTC. Translated, it gives CASTFGGKGYF.

V usage is TRBV7-2 and J usage is TRBJ2-6; D perhaps matches TRBD1 (7 bases). V was trimmed by 5 bases and J by 1 base, leaving 21 bases between them. The CDR3 loop spans 19 amino acids. Germline V lookup: CDR1 SGHTA, CDR2 FQGNSA. CDR3 bases: TGTGCCAGCAGCCCCGCCAGGGGGGAAGGCTTATCTGGGGCCAACGTCCTGACTTTC. Protein: CASSPARGEGLSGANVLTF.

This clonotype was found many times. V gene TRBV28 combines with J gene TRBJ2-7; tentative D call: TRBD2 (5 bases). This CDR3 has 14 amino acids. CDR1 is MDHEN, CDR2 SYDVKM, per germline. V lost 6 bases and J lost 3, with 15 bases in between. This CDR3 is CASSPRGRLYEQYV. DNA for the CDR3: TGTGCCAGCAGCCCCCGAGGGAGACTCTACGAGCAGTACGTC.

There are a few counts of this clonotype. The V gene is TRBV7-2, the J gene TRBJ2-3; unclear D gene. CDR3 length: 15 amino acids. The germline V and J ends were trimmed by 2 bases and 2 bases, with 11 bases remaining between them. Germline CDR1 SGHTA, CDR2 FQGNSA. In DNA form, the CDR3 reads TGTGCCAGCAGCTTATCCGGTTTCATCACAGATACGCAGTATTTT. Encoded protein: CASSLSGFITDTQYF.